One and the same sample provided the 12 T cell receptor beta chains below, sequenced in a study of blood T cell repertoires in COVID-19. The data were produced by immunoSEQ multiplex PCR, yet TCRdb's version contains in-frame clones alone and is incomplete. The sample records approximately 250,000 clones, about nine tenths being singletons. Material: peripheral blood. These receptors were collected from a woman between 55 and 75 years old who had recovered from COVID-19.

The V call is TRBV27, the J call TRBJ1-2, with TRBD1 matching 8 bases. Germline CDR1 reads MNHEY; CDR2 reads SMNVEV (reference sequence). V shed 5 bases, J shed 8 bases, and the junction held 16 bases outside the gene matches. CDR3 size: 16 residues. The CDR3 reads CASSGLLRQGAFGYTF. The CDR3 DNA reads as TGTGCCAGCAGTGGCTTACTGAGGCAGGGGGCGTTCGGCTACACCTTC.

The rearrangement links TRBV29-1 to TRBJ2-3; 10 bases fit TRBD1. V lost 4 bases, J lost 4 bases, and 2 bases stayed unmatched. The CDR3 consists of 13 residues. The germline gives CDR1 SQVTM, CDR2 ANQGSEA. CDR3 in amino acids: CSVVTGGADTQYF. The CDR3 bases are TGCAGCGTTGTGACAGGGGGCGCAGATACGCAGTATTTT.

Concerning this clone itself: Sequence at one end of the junction differs from germline and may be a read error. The chain joins TRBV6-5 to TRBJ1-1, with D unclear. Looked up from germline, CDR1 is MNHEY and CDR2 is SVGAGI. This CDR3 has 14 residues. The chain's CDR3 is CASSYRTENAEAFF. The CDR3 DNA sequence: TGTGCCAGCAGTTACCGCACGGAGAACGCTGAAGCTTTCTTT.

This clone has just a few counts. The J gene is TRBJ1-1, the V gene TRBV2; D ambiguous. Deletions cut 8 bases from V and 0 bases from J, with 4 bases between. From germline, CDR1 is SNHLY and CDR2 FYNNEI. The CDR3 runs to 11 residues. Here the CDR3 reads CASFVNTEAFF. The CDR3 region has the DNA TGTGCCAGCTTCGTGAACACTGAAGCTTTCTTT. Full variable domain (rest looked up from reference TRBV2 and TRBJ1-1): EPEVTQTPSHQVTQMGQEVILRCVPISNHLYFYWYRQILGQKVEFLVSFYNNEISEKSEIFDDQFSVERPDGSNFTLKIRSTKLEDSAMYFCASFVNTEAFFGQGTRLTVV.

This clone was recorded a few times. V gene TRBV5-1 combines with J gene TRBJ1-1; D possibly corresponds to TRBD1 (5 bases). V was cut by 0 bases and J by 8 bases, with 14 bases left in between. Per the germline V gene, CDR1 is SGHRS and CDR2 is YFSETQ. The CDR3 is made up of 14 amino acids. CDR3 amino acids: CASSLAGDIGEAFF. The CDR3 DNA reads as TGCGCCAGCAGCTTGGCGGGGGATATAGGGGAAGCTTTCTTT.

This chain connects TRBV5-6 to TRBJ2-7; 13 nucleotides agree with TRBD2. The CDR3 is 15 amino acids. Germline loops: CDR1 SGHDT, CDR2 YYEEEE. V gave up 9 bases and J gave up 2 bases; unmatched junction bases: 8. The CDR3 nucleotides read TGTGCCACCCGACTAGCGGGGGGCCCACCCTACGAGCAGTACTTC. As protein: CATRLAGGPPYEQYF.

The chain carries TRBV9 and TRBJ2-1; 7 bases line up with TRBD1. The V segment lost 3 bases and the J segment 0 bases; nucleotides outside the gene matches: 6. CDR1 and CDR2 from the germline V gene are SGDLS and YYNGEE. CDR3 length: 16 residues. CDR3 bases: TGTGCCAGCAGCGAACAGGGGACGAGCTCCTACAATGAGCAGTTCTTC. This sequence encodes CASSEQGTSSYNEQFF.

The rearrangement uses TRBV2 and TRBJ1-5, with D tentatively TRBD1 (6 bases). The CDR3 has 14 residues. Trimming stripped 1 base from V and 5 bases from J, with 9 bases between. The germline V gene encodes CDR1 SNHLY and CDR2 FYNNEI. The CDR3, as DNA: TGTGCCAGCAGTGAAGGGGGGGGGCATCAGCCCCAGCATTTT. This sequence encodes CASSEGGGHQPQHF.

V usage is TRBV28 and J usage is TRBJ1-6; no clear D. From germline, CDR1 is MDHEN and CDR2 SYDVKM. V was pared by 5 bases and J by 0 bases, with 8 bases between. CDR3 length equals 15 residues. The CDR3 loop reads CASSPSSSYNSPLHF. The CDR3 nucleotides read TGTGCCAGCAGTCCGTCGAGCTCCTATAATTCACCCCTCCACTTT.

The V and J genes are TRBV11-3 and TRBJ1-1; D remains ambiguous. The germline V gene encodes CDR1 SGHNT and CDR2 YENEEA. V lost 4 bases to trimming and J lost 2 bases, with 11 bases between them. This CDR3 has 14 amino acids. The CDR3 loop reads CASSSGRANTEAFF. The CDR3 DNA reads TGTGCCAGCAGCTCAGGCCGCGCCAACACTGAAGCTTTCTTT.

This clone was detected only once. J is TRBJ2-1 and V is TRBV7-9; 7 positions match TRBD2. CDR3 length equals 15 residues. Germline CDR1 is SEHNR and CDR2 is FQNEAQ (reference sequence). V lost 4 bases to trimming and J lost 0 bases; unmatched junction nucleotides: 3. In nucleotides, the CDR3 is TGTGCCAGCAGCTGGGAGGGTAGCTCCTACAATGAGCAGTTCTTC. Translating it yields CASSWEGSSYNEQFF.

The rearrangement links TRBV25-1 to TRBJ2-5, with D possibly being TRBD2 (6 bases). From germline, CDR1 is MGHDK and CDR2 SYGVNS. CDR3 size: 13 residues. Between the trimmed V and J ends, which lost 5 bases and 7 bases, there was a span of 14 bases. The CDR3 spells CASSSGTGGTQYF. DNA for the CDR3: TGTGCCAGCAGTTCCGGGACTGGTGGGACCCAGTACTTC.